These 10 T cell receptor beta chains were all obtained from the same sample, sequenced in a study of STAT5B mutations in CD4+ large granular lymphocyte leukemia. Only in-frame clones appear in the TCRdb table, and some are missing; sequencing was by immunoSEQ multiplex PCR. In the table there are approximately 31,000 clones, roughly 72% of which are singletons. Specimen: CD4+ T cells from blood buffy coats. These receptors all come from a human donor in good health.

The chain carries TRBV19 and TRBJ1-1; D is ambiguous. The V gene's germline CDR1 is LNHDA and CDR2 SQIVND (reference sequence). This CDR3 spans 15 amino acids. V was clipped by 4 bases and J by 6 bases, with 18 bases between them. CDR3 protein: CASSNPGSPVAEAFF. The CDR3 DNA sequence: TGTGCCAGTAGTAACCCGGGGAGCCCGGTGGCTGAAGCTTTCTTT.

This clone has more than one count but fewer than ten. The CDR3 loop reads CASSPPGYGYTF. The CDR3 DNA is TGTGCCAGCAGCCCCCCGGGCTATGGCTACACCTTC. This chain joins TRBV9 and TRBJ1-2; unclear D gene. Trimming shortened V by 4 bases and J by 4 bases, and 8 bases separated the two germline ends. The CDR3 extends over 12 amino acids. Per the germline V gene, CDR1 is SGDLS and CDR2 is YYNGEE. Drawing the rest from reference TRBV9 and TRBJ1-2, the complete variable domain is DSGVTQTPKHLITATGQRVTLRCSPRSGDLSVYWYQQSLDQGLQFLIQYYNGEERAKGNILERFSAQQFPDLHSELNLSSLELGDSALYFCASSPPGYGYTFGSGTRLTVV.

The J gene is TRBJ2-7, the V gene TRBV7-6, with 8 positions matching TRBD1. Germline CDR1 SGHVS, CDR2 FNYEAQ. V shed 1 base and J 3 bases; nucleotides not matched to a gene: 2. The CDR3 is made up of 14 amino acids. The CDR3 bases are TGTGCCAGCAGCTTAGACGGACAGGGCTACGAGCAGTACTTC. Amino acid sequence: CASSLDGQGYEQYF.

This clone was seen a handful of times. The chain uses TRBV4-1 and TRBJ2-1; no clear D. The germline V gene has CDR1 MGHRA and CDR2 YSYEKL. This CDR3 is 14 amino acids long. The germline V and J ends were trimmed by 8 bases and 0 bases, with 11 bases remaining between them. The CDR3 nucleotides are TGCGCCAGCTCCCCATCTAGCTCCTACAATGAGCAGTTCTTC. It specifies CASSPSSSYNEQFF.

The table lists this clone with a few counts. This chain joins TRBV7-9 and TRBJ2-3; 7 nucleotides align to TRBD1. The CDR3 spans 14 residues. The V and J ends lost 5 bases and 8 bases, in that order; junction bases with no gene match: 10. Germline CDR1 reads SEHNR; CDR2 reads FQNEAQ (reference sequence). The CDR3 is CASSKDTGAATQYF. The CDR3 bases are TGTGCCAGCAGCAAGGATACAGGGGCGGCTACGCAGTATTTT.

The chain uses TRBV7-2 and TRBJ2-5; D perhaps matches TRBD1 (5 bases). The germline V gene has CDR1 SGHTA and CDR2 FQGNSA. The CDR3 runs 13 residues. Trimming left V 4 bases short and J 2 bases short, with 8 bases between. The CDR3 DNA reads TGTGCCAGCAGCTGGACACTGCAAGAGACCCAGTACTTC. Translation gives CASSWTLQETQYF.

The chain combines TRBV7-7 with TRBJ2-2; D might be TRBD2 (5 bases). The V gene lost 2 bases and the J gene lost 7 bases, with 5 bases spanning the gap. CDR1 SSHAT and CDR2 FNYEAQ come from the germline V gene (reference sequence). The CDR3 consists of 12 residues. CDR3 region: CASSLSGGELFF. Written as DNA, the CDR3 is TGTGCCAGCAGCTTAAGCGGCGGGGAGCTGTTTTTT.

CDR3 amino acids: CASSTVRGNEKLFF. CDR3 DNA: TGTGCCAGTAGTACGGTCAGGGGTAATGAAAAACTGTTTTTT. The chain couples TRBV19 to TRBJ1-4, with a possible D match to TRBD1 (6 bases). The CDR3 length is 14 residues. V was trimmed by 4 bases and J by 4 bases, leaving 10 bases between them. Germline V gene sequence: CDR1 LNHDA, CDR2 SQIVND (reference sequence).

The J gene is TRBJ2-2, the V gene TRBV5-1; TRBD2 matches 8 bases. There are 16 residues in the CDR3. V lost 5 bases to trimming and J lost 4 bases; unmatched junction nucleotides: 10. Germline assignment: CDR1 SGHRS and CDR2 YFSETQ. The CDR3 region is CASSLRLAQGTGELFF. As DNA, the CDR3 is TGCGCCAGCAGTTTGAGACTAGCGCAAGGCACCGGGGAGCTGTTTTTT.

The chain carries TRBV5-4 and TRBJ2-3; no definite D call. CDR3 length: 13 residues. V was shortened by 0 bases and J by 8 bases, with 10 bases between the two germline ends. Germline V gene sequence: CDR1 SGHNT, CDR2 YYREEE (reference sequence). This CDR3 is CASSLDFPGTQYF. Written as DNA, the CDR3 is TGTGCCAGCAGCTTGGATTTCCCCGGTACGCAGTATTTT.